This is a list of T cell receptor beta chains from one sample in a study of T cell repertoires in cytomegalovirus infection. TCRdb ran MiXCR on the reads and lists one entry per CDR3 protein. This repertoire shows around 210,000 distinct CDR3 sequences, 6% to 8% found once; its top ten account for about 6.5%. Sequenced input: PBMCs. These receptors were collected from a human donor in good health (CMV status not recorded). Some clones in this sample may be carry-over from other donors' samples. Each CDR3 is given with its conserved first and last residue. Each record gives: clone size, D gene, V gene, CDR3 length, J gene, CDR3 DNA, CDR3 protein. A D gene is named only where the DNA matches it firmly. Some rows have no size entry. The others give once, few or many, or a class for an expanded clone.

abundance: many
d_gene: TRBD1
v_gene: TRBV2
len: 16
j_gene: TRBJ2-1
CDR3nt: TGTGCCTCCGAGGGGACAGGGGGTATGGCCTACAATGAGCAGTTCTTC
CDR3aa: CASEGTGGMAYNEQFF

abundance: many
d_gene: NA
v_gene: TRBV28
len: 12
j_gene: TRBJ2-7
CDR3nt: TGTGCCAGCAGGAGGGGTTTCTACGAGCAGTACTTC
CDR3aa: CASRRGFYEQYF

abundance: NA
d_gene: NA
v_gene: TRBV20-1
len: 13
j_gene: TRBJ2-7
CDR3nt: TGCAGTGCTAGTAGGGGCTTCCAGGGGGAGCAGTACTTC
CDR3aa: CSASRGFQGEQYF

abundance: many
d_gene: NA
v_gene: TRBV7-2
len: 13
j_gene: TRBJ2-5
CDR3nt: TGTGCCAGCAAGAGGGGCAGGGATGAGACCCAGTACTTC
CDR3aa: CASKRGRDETQYF

abundance: many
d_gene: NA
v_gene: TRBV7-2
len: 12
j_gene: TRBJ1-6
CDR3nt: TGTGCCAGCAGCTTAGATGGTTCACCCCTCCACTTT
CDR3aa: CASSLDGSPLHF

abundance: many
d_gene: NA
v_gene: TRBV29-1
len: 10
j_gene: TRBJ2-3
CDR3nt: TGCAGCGTCTCAGGGGATACGCAGTATTTT
CDR3aa: CSVSGDTQYF

abundance: many
d_gene: NA
v_gene: TRBV7-2
len: 12
j_gene: TRBJ2-1
CDR3nt: TGTGCCAGCAGCTTAATTGGTATTGAGCAGTTCTTC
CDR3aa: CASSLIGIEQFF

abundance: many
d_gene: TRBD1
v_gene: TRBV7-9
len: 15
j_gene: TRBJ1-3
CDR3nt: TGTGCCAGCAACTCCGGGACAGACTCTGGAAACACCATATATTTT
CDR3aa: CASNSGTDSGNTIYF

abundance: many
d_gene: TRBD2
v_gene: TRBV28
len: 15
j_gene: TRBJ2-4
CDR3nt: TGTGCCAGCAGGGGTTGGGGGGGAGCCAAAAACATTCAGTACTTC
CDR3aa: CASRGWGGAKNIQYF

abundance: many
d_gene: NA
v_gene: TRBV29-1
len: 14
j_gene: TRBJ1-1
CDR3nt: TGCAGCTCAACAAGCACAGGTATGAACACTGAAGCTTTCTTT
CDR3aa: CSSTSTGMNTEAFF